This T cell receptor (beta chain) was found in a study of breast tumors, draining lymph nodes, adjacent tissues. Study-level findings and limits: Compared with lymph nodes, tumors were less diverse; compared with nontumor tissue, more. Luminal-like breast cancer showed significantly greater tumor-nontumor repertoire similarity than basal-like breast cancer did.

Breast cancer patients provided tissue from their axillary draining lymph nodes. MiXCR was run by TCRdb on the multiplex PCR reads, yielding one entry per CDR3 protein. The sample carries over 200,000 distinct CDR3 sequences, under 40% recorded once. Germline-derived CDR1 and CDR2 are DFQATT and SNEGSKA (reference sequence). V lost 0 bases and J lost 10; bases outside the gene matches: 12. The length of the CDR3 is 16 residues. Details on this clonotype: What it binds is unknown.

The sequence was obtained from a female donor with breast cancer. Some clones in this sample may be carry-over from other donors' samples. Material for sequencing was axillary lymph node tissue. The gene calls are TRBV20-1 and TRBJ2-1; 10 bases map to TRBD2. CDR3 DNA sequence: TGCAGTGCTAGAGAGGGGAGCGGGGGGGCATCGGAGGAGCAGTTCTTC. Amino acids: CSAREGSGGASEEQFF.